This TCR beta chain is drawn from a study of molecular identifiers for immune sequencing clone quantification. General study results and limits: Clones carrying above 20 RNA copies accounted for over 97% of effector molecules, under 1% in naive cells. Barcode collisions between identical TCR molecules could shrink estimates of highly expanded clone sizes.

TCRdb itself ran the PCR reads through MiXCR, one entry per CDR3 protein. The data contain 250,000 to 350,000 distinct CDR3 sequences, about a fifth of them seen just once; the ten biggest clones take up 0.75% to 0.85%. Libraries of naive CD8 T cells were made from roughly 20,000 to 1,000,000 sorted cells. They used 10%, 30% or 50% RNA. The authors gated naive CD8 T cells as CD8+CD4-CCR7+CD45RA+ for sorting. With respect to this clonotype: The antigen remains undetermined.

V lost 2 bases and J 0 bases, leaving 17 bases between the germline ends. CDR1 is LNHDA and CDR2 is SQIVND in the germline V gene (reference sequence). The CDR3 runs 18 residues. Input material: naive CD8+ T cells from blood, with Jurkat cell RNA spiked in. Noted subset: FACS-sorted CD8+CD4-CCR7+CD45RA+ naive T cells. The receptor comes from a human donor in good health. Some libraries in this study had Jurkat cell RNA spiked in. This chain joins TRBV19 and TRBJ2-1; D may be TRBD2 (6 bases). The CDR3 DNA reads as TGTGCCAGTAGTATATGGTCCTCGGGAGCTTTCTCCTACAATGAGCAGTTCTTC. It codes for CASSIWSSGAFSYNEQFF.